The rows below give T cell receptor beta chains drawn from one sample of a study of molecular identifiers for immune sequencing clone quantification. TCRdb re-derived calls from the PCR reads in MiXCR, one entry per CDR3 protein. In the table there are some 680,000 distinct CDR3 sequences, about 25% of which are singletons. The sample consisted of naive CD8+ T cells from blood, with Jurkat cell RNA spiked in. All receptors derive from a human donor in good health. Some libraries in this study had Jurkat cell RNA spiked in. CDR3s include the opening cysteine and the closing phenylalanine or tryptophan. The D gene is left open where the match is weak. Clone size is not always given. Where it is, it says once, few, many or a class for expanded clones.

J gene: TRBJ2-7; V gene: TRBV19; clone size: few; D gene: .; CDR3 DNA: TGTGCCAGTACCCCTTTCGGAGGGCTCGAGCAGTACTTC; CDR3 protein: CASTPFGGLEQYF
J gene: TRBJ2-2; V gene: TRBV2; clone size: many; D gene: .; CDR3 DNA: TGTGCCAGCAGTCCCTTCATAGGTCGCAACACCGGGGAGCTGTTTTTT; CDR3 protein: CASSPFIGRNTGELFF
J gene: TRBJ2-6; V gene: TRBV6-2/TRBV6-3; clone size: many; D gene: .; CDR3 DNA: TGTGCCAGCAGTTACTCCCGCCCTGCTAGCTCTGGGGCCAACGTCCTGACTTTC; CDR3 protein: CASSYSRPASSGANVLTF
J gene: TRBJ2-7; V gene: TRBV19; clone size: .; D gene: TRBD2; CDR3 DNA: TGTGCCAGTAGATCCATACTAGCGGGGGACCCCTGCGAGCAGTACTTC; CDR3 protein: CASRSILAGDPCEQYF
J gene: TRBJ2-1; V gene: TRBV7-3; clone size: .; D gene: TRBD2; CDR3 DNA: TGTGCCAGCAGCTTGGGGACTAGCTTGAGCAATGAGCAGTTCTTC; CDR3 protein: CASSLGTSLSNEQFF
J gene: TRBJ2-1; V gene: TRBV7-2; clone size: few; D gene: .; CDR3 DNA: TGTGCCAGCAGCTCTGCCGATAGCTCCTACAATGAGCAGCTCTTC; CDR3 protein: CASSSADSSYNEQLF
J gene: TRBJ2-3; V gene: TRBV4-1; clone size: many; D gene: .; CDR3 DNA: TGCGCCAGCAGCCAAGAGCGGGTCGGACTAGATACGCAGTATTTT; CDR3 protein: CASSQERVGLDTQYF
J gene: TRBJ2-2; V gene: TRBV24-1; clone size: few; D gene: .; CDR3 DNA: TGTGCCGCCCGAGGACAGAACACCGGGGAGCTGTTTTTT; CDR3 protein: CAARGQNTGELFF
J gene: TRBJ2-5; V gene: TRBV20-1; clone size: .; D gene: TRBD2; CDR3 DNA: TGCAGTGCTCAACTAGCGGGGGGACCATTTCTACAAGAGACCCAGTACTTC; CDR3 protein: CSAQLAGGPFLQETQYF
J gene: TRBJ2-7; V gene: TRBV20-1; clone size: many; D gene: TRBD2; CDR3 DNA: TGCAGTGCTAGCACTAGCGGGAGCGGATCCTACGAGCAGTACTTC; CDR3 protein: CSASTSGSGSYEQYF
J gene: TRBJ1-1; V gene: TRBV27; clone size: few; D gene: .; CDR3 DNA: TGTGCCAGCCAGGGGACCCTGAACACTGAAGCTTTCTTT; CDR3 protein: CASQGTLNTEAFF
J gene: TRBJ1-1; V gene: TRBV6-5; clone size: .; D gene: .; CDR3 DNA: TGTGCCAGCAGTTACCAGGCAGAGGCGAACACTAAAGCTTTCTTT; CDR3 protein: CASSYQAEANTKAFF
J gene: TRBJ2-7; V gene: TRBV21-1; clone size: .; D gene: .; CDR3 DNA: TGTGCCAGCAGCAAAGTACCCCGACAGGGTTTCTACGAGCAGTACTTC; CDR3 protein: CASSKVPRQGFYEQYF
J gene: TRBJ2-7; V gene: TRBV19; clone size: many; D gene: TRBD2; CDR3 DNA: TGTGCCAGTAGCCCAGGACTAGCGCGGGCCTACGAGCAGTACTTC; CDR3 protein: CASSPGLARAYEQYF
J gene: TRBJ2-7; V gene: TRBV20-1; clone size: many; D gene: .; CDR3 DNA: TGCAAACCCTACGAGCAGTACTTC; CDR3 protein: CKPYEQYF
J gene: TRBJ1-3; V gene: TRBV7-9; clone size: .; D gene: .; CDR3 DNA: TGTGCCAGCAGCCCCCGGGGGACCACGGGAAACACCATATATTTT; CDR3 protein: CASSPRGTTGNTIYF
J gene: TRBJ2-7; V gene: TRBV7-2; clone size: .; D gene: TRBD2; CDR3 DNA: TGTGCCAGCAGCTTCTACAGCGGGGGGGGCGACTACGAGCAGTACTTC; CDR3 protein: CASSFYSGGGDYEQYF
J gene: TRBJ2-1; V gene: TRBV6-2/TRBV6-3; clone size: once; D gene: .; CDR3 DNA: TGTGCCAGCAGTCCCGGTCGTACCAATGAGCAGTTCTTC; CDR3 protein: CASSPGRTNEQFF
J gene: TRBJ2-7; V gene: TRBV5-4; clone size: many; D gene: .; CDR3 DNA: TGTGCCAGCAGCTCCGACTTTCAGTACGAGCAGTACTTC; CDR3 protein: CASSSDFQYEQYF
J gene: TRBJ1-2; V gene: TRBV20-1; clone size: .; D gene: TRBD1; CDR3 DNA: TGCAGTGCTAGGTTGGGGACAGGGCTTTCGGTCTATGGCTACACCTTC; CDR3 protein: CSARLGTGLSVYGYTF
J gene: TRBJ1-6; V gene: TRBV15; clone size: few; D gene: TRBD1; CDR3 DNA: TGTGCCACCAGAACAGACAGGGGAGGGTCACCCCTCCACTTT; CDR3 protein: CATRTDRGGSPLHF
J gene: TRBJ2-1; V gene: TRBV30; clone size: many; D gene: .; CDR3 DNA: TGTGCCTTATATCAGCGGGAGCAGTTCTTC; CDR3 protein: CALYQREQFF
J gene: TRBJ2-3; V gene: TRBV9; clone size: few; D gene: .; CDR3 DNA: TGTGCCAACAGCTCCTCGTGGGCAGATACGCAGTATTTT; CDR3 protein: CANSSSWADTQYF
J gene: TRBJ1-5; V gene: TRBV20-1; clone size: .; D gene: .; CDR3 DNA: TGCAGTGCTAGATCTGCAGGCAGTAATCAGCTCCAGCATTTT; CDR3 protein: CSARSAGSNQLQHF
J gene: TRBJ1-4; V gene: TRBV2; clone size: .; D gene: .; CDR3 DNA: TGTGCCAGCAGTGAGCCGACTGAAAAACTGTTTTTT; CDR3 protein: CASSEPTEKLFF
J gene: TRBJ1-1; V gene: TRBV6-6; clone size: many; D gene: TRBD1; CDR3 DNA: TGTGCCAGCAGTTACGTGACAGGGGGCACTGAAGCTTTCTTT; CDR3 protein: CASSYVTGGTEAFF
J gene: TRBJ2-2; V gene: TRBV4-3; clone size: many; D gene: .; CDR3 DNA: TGCGCCAGCAGCCAAGATCGTTATTACACCGGGGAGCTGTTTTTT; CDR3 protein: CASSQDRYYTGELFF
J gene: TRBJ2-2; V gene: TRBV24-1; clone size: once; D gene: .; CDR3 DNA: TGTGCCACCAGTGATGGACCGGCCGACAACACCGGGGAGCTGTTTTTT; CDR3 protein: CATSDGPADNTGELFF
J gene: TRBJ1-1; V gene: TRBV7-2; clone size: many; D gene: .; CDR3 DNA: TGTGCCAGCAGCCCCCGCATTAGCCCTGAAGCTTTCTTT; CDR3 protein: CASSPRISPEAFF
J gene: TRBJ2-5; V gene: TRBV7-9; clone size: many; D gene: TRBD1; CDR3 DNA: TGTGCCAGCAGGTTACAGGGGCCCCAAGAGACCCAGTACTTC; CDR3 protein: CASRLQGPQETQYF
J gene: TRBJ2-3; V gene: TRBV24-1; clone size: few; D gene: .; CDR3 DNA: TGTGCCACCAGTGATTGGGCGGGAAACACAGATACGCAGTATTTT; CDR3 protein: CATSDWAGNTDTQYF
J gene: TRBJ2-1; V gene: TRBV20-1; clone size: few; D gene: TRBD1; CDR3 DNA: TGCAGTGCTTTCCCGGGACAGGGGGCGGATTGGTCCTACAATGAGCAGTTCTTC; CDR3 protein: CSAFPGQGADWSYNEQFF
J gene: TRBJ2-3; V gene: TRBV6-5; clone size: .; D gene: TRBD1; CDR3 DNA: TGTGCCAGCAGTATTACGCGGGACAGGGGGTACACAGATACGCAGTATTTT; CDR3 protein: CASSITRDRGYTDTQYF
J gene: TRBJ2-3; V gene: TRBV28; clone size: many; D gene: .; CDR3 DNA: TGTGCCAGCAGTTTGATACGGGAGACAGATACGCAGTATTTT; CDR3 protein: CASSLIRETDTQYF
J gene: TRBJ2-5; V gene: TRBV6-2/TRBV6-3; clone size: .; D gene: TRBD2; CDR3 DNA: TGTACCAGCAGTTACCGTGGACTAGCGGTCCAAGAGACCCAGTACTTC; CDR3 protein: CTSSYRGLAVQETQYF
J gene: TRBJ2-3; V gene: TRBV4-3; clone size: .; D gene: TRBD2; CDR3 DNA: TGCGCCAGCAGCCAAGACCGAACTAGCGGATACCTTGGGACTGATACGCAGTATTTT; CDR3 protein: CASSQDRTSGYLGTDTQYF
J gene: TRBJ1-1; V gene: TRBV27; clone size: few; D gene: .; CDR3 DNA: TGTGTCAGCAGTTTAAGCGGGGGGGCGAAAACTTTCTTT; CDR3 protein: CVSSLSGGAKTFF
J gene: TRBJ1-1; V gene: TRBV6-1; clone size: many; D gene: TRBD1; CDR3 DNA: TGTGCCAGCAGTGAGTATCCGGGACAGGCTATGAACACTGAAGCTTTCTTT; CDR3 protein: CASSEYPGQAMNTEAFF
J gene: TRBJ2-7; V gene: TRBV6-2/TRBV6-3; clone size: .; D gene: .; CDR3 DNA: TGTGCCAGCAGTTCTCCTCAGGACAGTGAGGACGAGCAGTACTTC; CDR3 protein: CASSSPQDSEDEQYF
J gene: TRBJ2-7; V gene: TRBV21-1; clone size: .; D gene: .; CDR3 DNA: TGTGCCGGCAGCAAAGTCGGAGACTACGAGCAGTACTTC; CDR3 protein: CAGSKVGDYEQYF
J gene: TRBJ2-5; V gene: TRBV6-5; clone size: many; D gene: .; CDR3 DNA: TGTGCCAGCAGTTACTCGCCAGGGGAAGAGACCCAGTACTTC; CDR3 protein: CASSYSPGEETQYF
J gene: TRBJ2-3; V gene: TRBV12-3/TRBV12-4; clone size: .; D gene: TRBD2; CDR3 DNA: TGTGCCAGCAGTTTGACTAGCGGGAGGGAGACAGATACGCAGTATTTT; CDR3 protein: CASSLTSGRETDTQYF